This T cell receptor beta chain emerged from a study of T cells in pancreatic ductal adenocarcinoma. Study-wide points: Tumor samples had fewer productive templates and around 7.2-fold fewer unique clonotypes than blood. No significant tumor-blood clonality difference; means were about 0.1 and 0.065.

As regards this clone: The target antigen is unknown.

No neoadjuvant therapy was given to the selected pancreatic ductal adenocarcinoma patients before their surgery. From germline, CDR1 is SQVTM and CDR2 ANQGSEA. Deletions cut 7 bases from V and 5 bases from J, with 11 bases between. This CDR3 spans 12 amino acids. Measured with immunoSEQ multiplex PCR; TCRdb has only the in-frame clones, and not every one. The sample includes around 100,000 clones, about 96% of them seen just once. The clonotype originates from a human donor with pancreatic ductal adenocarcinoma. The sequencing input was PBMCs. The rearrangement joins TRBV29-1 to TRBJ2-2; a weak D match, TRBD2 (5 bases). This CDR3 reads CSGVGGTGELFF. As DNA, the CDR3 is TGCAGCGGAGTTGGAGGTACCGGGGAGCTGTTTTTT.